Following are 20 T cell receptor beta chains from one sample sequenced in a study of T cells in Graves' hyperthyroidism and ophthalmopathy. Amplification of TCR beta CDR3 regions used RNA as the template. With the HTBI primer set, the TCR CDR3 went through a first round of RT-PCR. TCRdb reprocessed the multiplex PCR reads via MiXCR and lists one record per CDR3 protein. The data show under 450,000 distinct CDR3 sequences, with roughly 14% seen just once and under 25% held by the top ten. Sequencing used blood. The receptor set was obtained from a young man with Graves' hyperthyroidism that later progressed to Graves' ophthalmopathy.

This clonotype was found many times. The rearrangement joins TRBV3-1 to TRBJ2-1, with a possible D match to TRBD2 (5 bases). Germline lookup yields CDR1 LGHDT and CDR2 YNNKEL (reference sequence). The CDR3 has 15 residues. V was pared by 1 base and J by 0 bases, with 7 bases between. CDR3 nucleotides: TGTGCCAGCAGCCAAGGGGAGAACTCCTACAATGAGCAGTTCTTC. Residues: CASSQGENSYNEQFF.

This clonotype has at least ten counts. The chain carries TRBV20-1 and TRBJ1-5, with 7 bases matching TRBD1. There are 17 residues in the CDR3. The V gene end was trimmed by 1 base and the J gene end by 2 bases; junction bases not matched to a gene: 11. The V gene's germline CDR1 is DFQATT and CDR2 SNEGSKA (reference sequence). CDR3 coding DNA: TGCAGTGCTAGAGGCTTTCGAGGGGGCAAAGGCAATCAGCCCCAGCATTTT. It codes for CSARGFRGGKGNQPQHF.

In the case of this clonotype: A read error is possible here, since a much larger clone lies one base away. The DNA of the CDR3 is TGCGCCAGCAGTGTTCGGGACTCTCTCTATGGCTGCACCTTC. Residues: CASSVRDSLYGCTF. The chain links TRBV10-2 to TRBJ1-2; D is possibly TRBD1 (5 bases). The CDR3 is made up of 14 amino acids. Germline V CDR1 and CDR2: WSHSY, SAAADI.

Turning to this clonotype: Just one base apart from a much larger clone, this may be a read error. This sequence joins TRBV5-5 and TRBJ1-4, with 9 positions matching TRBD1. The CDR3 spans 14 residues. The germline V gene has CDR1 SGHKS and CDR2 YYEKEE (reference sequence). The CDR3 here is CAGSSGTGFEKLFF. CDR3 in DNA: TGTGCCGGCAGCTCCGGGACAGGGTTTGAAAAACTGTTTTTT.

At least ten counts were recorded for this clonotype. The rearrangement joins TRBV11-3 to TRBJ1-6; maybe TRBD1 (5 bases). V was cut by 2 bases and J by 6 bases, with 8 bases left in between. The germline V gene encodes CDR1 SGHNT and CDR2 YENEEA. The CDR3 spans 14 residues. In DNA form, the CDR3 reads TGTGCCAGCAGCTTATCGACAGCTAATTCACCCCTCCACTTT. The encoded protein is CASSLSTANSPLHF.

This clonotype turned up a few times. The V gene is TRBV10-1, the J gene TRBJ2-2; D is tentatively TRBD1 or TRBD2 (5 bases each). The germline CDR1 and CDR2 sequences are WNHNN and SYGVQD (reference sequence). CDR3 size: 17 residues. V dropped 11 bases and J dropped 6 bases, with 28 bases sitting between them. DNA of the CDR3: TGCGCCGGGAACGCTTTACCCCTTCCGAGGGGACCCGGGGAGCTGTTTTTT. It codes for CAGNALPLPRGPGELFF.

This rearrangement joins TRBV4-1 to TRBJ1-6; D unresolved. This CDR3 is 14 amino acids long. Trimming took off 3 bases at V and 10 bases at J, with 13 bases between the two ends. Per the germline V gene, CDR1 is MGHRA and CDR2 is YSYEKL. The CDR3: CASSQEHMASPLHF. The CDR3 DNA follows: TGCGCCAGCAGCCAGGAACACATGGCGTCACCCCTCCACTTT.

Many counts were recorded for this clonotype. This chain links TRBV2 with TRBJ1-1, with unresolved D. Per germline, CDR1 SNHLY and CDR2 FYNNEI. The CDR3 sequence is 13 residues long. V shed 6 bases and J shed 6 bases, with 14 bases lying between them. This chain's CDR3 is CASSDYREAEAFF. CDR3 coding DNA: TGTGCCAGCAGCGATTATCGGGAGGCTGAAGCTTTCTTT.

Many counts were recorded for this clonotype. The genes are TRBV7-9 and TRBJ1-5, with D hard to call. CDR1 and CDR2 from the germline V gene are SEHNR and FQNEAQ (reference sequence). The ends were cut back, 1 base at V and 4 bases at J, with 11 bases in the middle. This CDR3 spans 15 amino acids. The CDR3 coding sequence is TGTGCCAGCAGCTTAGGGCACCCCACGAATCAGCCCCAGCATTTT. Its translation: CASSLGHPTNQPQHF.

This clonotype came up many times. The CDR3 nucleotides read TGTGCCAGCAGTGAAGTTGGTAGCGGGGGGCCAAACCCCTACGAGCAGTACTTC. Translation gives CASSEVGSGGPNPYEQYF. The genes are TRBV2 and TRBJ2-7; 10 nucleotides line up with TRBD2. This CDR3 has 18 amino acids. V was pared by 1 base and J by 2 bases, with 11 bases of the junction left unmatched. Germline CDR1 is SNHLY and CDR2 is FYNNEI.

The chain is built from TRBV9 and TRBJ2-3; 9 nucleotides align to TRBD1. Looked up from germline, CDR1 is SGDLS and CDR2 is YYNGEE. The J segment lost 4 bases and the V segment lost 3 bases, leaving 6 bases of the junction unmatched. The CDR3 spans 15 residues. CDR3 residues: CASSAPGQGSDTQYF. DNA for the CDR3: TGTGCCAGCAGCGCACCGGGACAGGGATCAGATACGCAGTATTTT.

The rearrangement joins TRBV7-9 to TRBJ1-1; a weak D match, TRBD1 (5 bases). The V gene lost 3 bases and the J gene lost 7 bases, with 15 bases spanning the gap. Germline V gene data show CDR1 as SEHNR and CDR2 as FQNEAQ (reference sequence). The CDR3 contains 14 residues. Written as DNA, the CDR3 is TGTGCCAGCAGCTTCGTAGCGGGGGGGAGTGAAGCTTTCTTT. Residues: CASSFVAGGSEAFF. Variable domain in full (rest from reference TRBV7-9 and TRBJ1-1): DTGVSQNPRHKITKRGQNVTFRCDPISEHNRLYWYRQTLGQGPEFLTYFQNEAQLEKSRLLSDRFSAERPKGSFSTLEIQRTEQGDSAMYLCASSFVAGGSEAFFGQGTRLTVV.

This clonotype came up many times. The chain is built from TRBV2 and TRBJ2-1, with 7 bases aligning to TRBD1. J was trimmed by 8 bases and V by 3 bases; bases with no gene match: 10. This CDR3 is built from 15 residues. From germline, CDR1 is SNHLY and CDR2 FYNNEI. The CDR3 coding sequence is TGTGCCAGCAGTGACGGGACAGCGAAAGGGGATGAGCAGTTCTTC. Its translation: CASSDGTAKGDEQFF.

This clonotype appeared many times. The rearrangement uses TRBV11-3 and TRBJ2-5, with D perhaps matching TRBD2 (6 bases). V shed 4 bases and J shed 1 base, with 19 bases lying between them. Germline V CDR1 and CDR2: SGHNT, YENEEA. This CDR3 has 17 amino acids. The CDR3 reads CASSSKRGDLVQETQYF. In nucleotides, the CDR3 is TGTGCCAGCAGCTCGAAACGCGGGGACTTAGTCCAAGAGACCCAGTACTTC.

This clonotype was counted at least ten times. The chain carries TRBV7-2 and TRBJ2-5, with unresolved D. The germline gives CDR1 SGHTA, CDR2 FQGNSA. V was cut by 5 bases and J by 4 bases, with 8 bases left in between. The CDR3 loop spans 12 amino acids. Here the CDR3 reads CASSRPPETQYF. DNA for the CDR3: TGTGCCAGCAGCCGCCCTCCAGAGACCCAGTACTTC.

The rearrangement joins TRBV5-1 to TRBJ2-7; possible D gene TRBD2, 6 bases. The V and J ends lost 5 bases and 1 base respectively, with 16 bases between them. Germline lookup yields CDR1 SGHRS and CDR2 YFSETQ. The CDR3 is 15 amino acids. The CDR3: CASSQTGSSSYEQYF. CDR3 nucleotides: TGCGCCAGCAGTCAAACCGGGAGTTCGTCCTACGAGCAGTACTTC.

The rearrangement links TRBV7-9 to TRBJ2-1; 7 nucleotides agree with TRBD2. Germline CDR1 SEHNR, CDR2 FQNEAQ (reference sequence). V shed 0 bases and J 4 bases; nucleotides not matched to a gene: 6. The CDR3 totals 16 residues. CDR3 sequence reads: CASSLAGASGYNEQFF. The CDR3 DNA reads as TGTGCCAGCAGCTTAGCCGGGGCTAGCGGATACAATGAGCAGTTCTTC.

This clonotype was recorded a few times. The chain links TRBV28 to TRBJ2-7, with D hard to call. V was shortened by 10 bases and J by 6 bases, with 19 bases between the two germline ends. Germline CDR1 MDHEN, CDR2 SYDVKM. This CDR3 contains 13 residues. CDR3 region: CATRVPPGGEQYF. In DNA, the CDR3 is TGTGCCACCCGGGTTCCTCCCGGTGGCGAGCAGTACTTC.

This clonotype was seen a few times. The gene calls are TRBV3-1 and TRBJ2-3, with 7 bases that match TRBD2. Germline V gene lookup returns CDR1 LGHDT and CDR2 YNNKEL (reference sequence). Unmatched junction bases numbered 8, after V lost 0 bases and J lost 8 bases. The CDR3 spans 15 residues. DNA of the CDR3: TGTGCCAGCAGCCAAGATCTGGCTAGCGGTGTTACGCAGTATTTT. It encodes CASSQDLASGVTQYF.

The genes are TRBV28 and TRBJ1-1; D unclear. The CDR3 length is 13 residues. Looked up from germline, CDR1 is MDHEN and CDR2 is SYDVKM. Trimming cost V 8 bases and J 4 bases, with 14 bases left between them. Here the CDR3 DNA reads TGTGCCAGCTTTAGCCTCCTGAGCACTGAAGCTTTCTTT. Amino acid sequence: CASFSLLSTEAFF.